The 14 T cell receptor beta chains presented below share a single source sample, sequenced in a study of cytomegalovirus exposure and HLA in healthy donors. The PCR employed 60 Vbeta primers together with 13 Jbeta primers. Produced via immunoSEQ multiplex PCR; TCRdb's table is partial and in-frame only. There are some 90,000 clones in the sample; approximately 80% occur only once, and 20% to 25% lies in the top ten. The sequencing input was PBMCs. These receptors were collected from a woman in her forties or fifties in good health and CMV-seropositive.

This rearrangement joins TRBV5-1 to TRBJ2-3, with TRBD1 matching over 9 bases. The CDR3 is 16 amino acids. Per the germline V gene, CDR1 is SGHRS and CDR2 is YFSETQ. V shed 1 base and J 5 bases; nucleotides not matched to a gene: 8. DNA for the CDR3: TGCGCCAGCAGCTTGAACCGGGACAGGGCAGGAGATACGCAGTATTTT. This encodes CASSLNRDRAGDTQYF. The variable domain in full, completed from reference TRBV5-1 and TRBJ2-3, reads KAGVTQTPRYLIKTRGQQVTLSCSPISGHRSVSWYQQTPGQGLQFLFEYFSETQRNKGNFPGRFSGRQFSNSRSEMNVSTLELGDSALYLCASSLNRDRAGDTQYFGPGTRLTVL.

This clone was picked up one time. In the same sample, other DNA sequences code for this CDR3. V and J are TRBV6-5 and TRBJ2-1; 14 positions agree with TRBD2. The J segment lost 10 bases and the V segment lost 2 bases, leaving 7 bases of the junction unmatched. CDR1 is MNHEY and CDR2 is SVGAGI in the germline V gene. The length of the CDR3 is 16 residues. CDR3 protein: CASSYPGLAGVSEQFF. DNA for the CDR3: TGTGCCAGCAGTTACCCGGGACTAGCGGGGGTCAGCGAGCAGTTCTTC.

This rearrangement joins TRBV25-1 to TRBJ2-1; 11 bases are a match to TRBD2. The CDR3 length is 15 residues. The V segment lost 5 bases and the J segment 5 bases; nucleotides outside the gene matches: 5. Germline V gene data show CDR1 as MGHDK and CDR2 as SYGVNS. The CDR3 region has the DNA TGTGCCAGCAGTCAACTAGCGGGAGTGGACAATGAGCAGTTCTTC. Translating gives CASSQLAGVDNEQFF.

This clone has a single count. The J gene is TRBJ1-3, the V gene TRBV14; D gene unclear. This CDR3 is 13 amino acids long. The germline gives CDR1 SGHDN, CDR2 FVKESK. V was shortened by 6 bases and J by 0 bases, with 6 bases between the two germline ends. The CDR3 sequence is CASRRASGNTIYF. CDR3 bases: TGTGCCAGCAGGAGAGCCTCTGGAAACACCATATATTTT. Filled out from reference TRBV14 and TRBJ1-3, the complete variable domain reads EAGVTQFPSHSVIEKGQTVTLRCDPISGHDNLYWYRRVMGKEIKFLLHFVKESKQDESGMPNNRFLAERTGGTYSTLKVQPAELEDSGVYFCASRRASGNTIYFGEGSWLTVV.

The chain combines TRBV6-5 with TRBJ1-2; no clear D gene. Germline V gene sequence: CDR1 MNHEY, CDR2 SVGAGI. V shed 0 bases and J shed 2 bases, with 13 bases lying between them. This CDR3 region has 16 residues. CDR3 residues: CASSYSFSTLNYGYTF. The DNA for the CDR3 is TGTGCCAGCAGTTACTCGTTTTCTACTCTCAACTATGGCTACACCTTC.

The rearrangement links TRBV9 to TRBJ1-3; D not resolved. CDR3 length equals 16 residues. The V and J ends lost 0 bases and 4 bases respectively, with 14 bases between them. Germline values: CDR1 SGDLS, CDR2 YYNGEE. CDR3 nucleotide sequence: TGTGCCAGCAGCGTAGCTCTAGGAGCAGACGGAAACACCATATATTTT. The encoded protein is CASSVALGADGNTIYF.

The CDR3 is CATSREDRVGELFF. The CDR3, as DNA: TGTGCCACCAGCAGAGAAGACAGGGTCGGGGAGCTGTTTTTT. The V and J genes are TRBV15 and TRBJ2-2; the match to TRBD1 covers 7 bases. The CDR3 length is 14 residues. CDR1 and CDR2 from the germline V gene are LNHNV and YYDKDF (reference sequence). Losses at the gene ends were 0 bases for V and 7 bases for J; bases not matched to a gene: 2.

The chain uses TRBV7-9 and TRBJ1-1; D is possibly TRBD1 (5 bases). CDR3 length: 14 residues. The germline gives CDR1 SEHNR, CDR2 FQNEAQ (reference sequence). The germline V and J ends were trimmed by 5 bases and 4 bases, with 14 bases remaining between them. CDR3 region: CASSLQDTATEAFF. DNA for the CDR3: TGTGCCAGCAGCCTGCAGGACACCGCCACTGAAGCTTTCTTT.

The chain links TRBV4-2 to TRBJ1-2; TRBD1 might be the D (6 bases). The CDR3 is 16 amino acids. The germline V and J ends were trimmed by 0 bases and 8 bases, with 19 bases remaining between them. Germline V gene lookup returns CDR1 LGHNA and CDR2 YNFKEQ. CDR3 amino acids: CASSQDQGGLIVGYTF. In DNA form, the CDR3 reads TGTGCCAGCAGCCAAGATCAAGGGGGTTTAATTGTGGGCTACACCTTC.

This rearrangement joins TRBV5-1 to TRBJ2-1, with D possibly TRBD1 on 6 matching bases. Trimming pared 3 bases from V and 5 bases from J, leaving 9 bases between. From germline, CDR1 is SGHRS and CDR2 YFSETQ. The CDR3 runs to 13 residues. The CDR3 spells CASSSQGNNEQFF. The CDR3 nucleotides are TGCGCCAGCAGCTCACAGGGAAACAATGAGCAGTTCTTC.

This chain links TRBV2 with TRBJ1-2; D is unclear. V was trimmed by 7 bases and J by 8 bases, leaving 17 bases between them. The germline CDR1 and CDR2 sequences are SNHLY and FYNNEI. The CDR3 runs to 13 residues. This CDR3 is CASNPRPTGGYTF. CDR3 bases: TGTGCCAGCAATCCTAGGCCGACGGGGGGCTACACCTTC. Full variable domain (remainder filled in from reference TRBV2 and TRBJ1-2): EPEVTQTPSHQVTQMGQEVILRCVPISNHLYFYWYRQILGQKVEFLVSFYNNEISEKSEIFDDQFSVERPDGSNFTLKIRSTKLEDSAMYFCASNPRPTGGYTFGSGTRLTVV.

The chain has TRBV27 and TRBJ2-5; D gene uncertain. V was trimmed by 5 bases and J by 5 bases, leaving 15 bases between them. The CDR3 is 14 residues long. Germline assignment: CDR1 MNHEY and CDR2 SMNVEV (reference sequence). The CDR3 DNA reads as TGTGCCAGCAGTCCTATAGCTGTAAGGGAGACCCAGTACTTC. It codes for CASSPIAVRETQYF.

The V and J genes are TRBV15 and TRBJ2-1; possible D gene TRBD2, 6 bases. V lost 1 base to trimming and J lost 0 bases, with 13 bases between them. Per the germline V gene, CDR1 is LNHNV and CDR2 is YYDKDF (reference sequence). This CDR3 has 17 residues. CDR3 protein: CATSRGPGDPSYNEQFF. The CDR3 DNA follows: TGTGCCACCAGCAGAGGGCCGGGGGATCCCTCCTACAATGAGCAGTTCTTC.

The V and J genes are TRBV7-2 and TRBJ1-6; 7 positions match TRBD1. CDR1 SGHTA and CDR2 FQGNSA come from the germline V gene. This CDR3 has 14 residues. Unmatched junction bases numbered 6, after V lost 3 bases and J lost 10 bases. This CDR3 reads CASSFYRGGSPLHF. The DNA of the CDR3 is TGTGCCAGCAGCTTTTACAGGGGAGGATCACCCCTCCACTTT. Variable domain in full (rest from reference TRBV7-2 and TRBJ1-6): GAGVSQSPSNKVTEKGKDVELRCDPISGHTALYWYRQSLGQGLEFLIYFQGNSAPDKSGLPSDRFSAERTGGSVSTLTIQRTQQEDSAVYLCASSFYRGGSPLHFGNGTRLTVT.